The 31 T cell receptor beta chains below were found in one sample sequenced in a study of T cell responses to AZD1222 COVID-19 vaccine. Assay: immunoSEQ multiplex PCR; the TCRdb copy retains only in-frame clones and omits some. The sample has 190,000 or so clones, 80% to 95% seen once. The specimen was peripheral blood, collected 28 days after the second AZD1222 dose. All receptors derive from an adult who received the AZD1222 COVID-19 vaccine.

This chain uses TRBV5-1 with TRBJ2-7; perhaps D is TRBD1 or TRBD2 (5 bases each). V lost 3 bases and J lost 1, with 17 bases in between. CDR1 is SGHRS and CDR2 is YFSETQ in the germline V gene. CDR3 length: 16 amino acids. As DNA, the CDR3 is TGCGCCAGCAGCTGGGCACCCGGGACCCAATCCTACGAGCAGTACTTC. Its translation is CASSWAPGTQSYEQYF.

The V and J genes are TRBV9 and TRBJ1-4; 7 bases line up with TRBD1. Trimming at V came to 3 bases and at J to 0 bases, leaving 5 bases not matched to a gene. CDR1 is SGDLS and CDR2 is YYNGEE in the germline V gene. This CDR3 comprises 16 residues. The CDR3 is CASSGGTASTNEKLFF. The CDR3 DNA reads TGTGCCAGCAGCGGGGGGACAGCTTCAACTAATGAAAAACTGTTTTTT.

This chain uses TRBV10-3 with TRBJ2-2, with D hard to call. Deletions cut 10 bases from V and 3 bases from J, with 9 bases between. CDR1 and CDR2 from the germline V gene are ENHRY and SYGVKD. This CDR3 is 12 amino acids long. This chain's CDR3 is CASKRDTGELFF. The CDR3 nucleotides are TGTGCCAGCAAAAGGGACACCGGGGAGCTGTTTTTT.

CDR3 bases: TGTGCCAGCAGTTGGTCTAGGGTGGGCTACGAGCAGTACTTC. Residues: CASSWSRVGYEQYF. The chain couples TRBV6-2 or TRBV6-3 to TRBJ2-7; D ambiguous. The CDR3 sequence is 14 residues long. Germline loops: CDR1 MNHEY, CDR2 SVGEGT. V lost 4 bases to trimming and J lost 3 bases, with 13 bases between them.

J is TRBJ1-6 and V is TRBV27, with D possibly being TRBD1 (5 bases). The CDR3 contains 15 residues. Trimming left V 6 bases short and J 7 bases short, with 16 bases between. CDR1 is MNHEY, CDR2 SMNVEV, per germline (reference sequence). Written as DNA, the CDR3 is TGTGCCAGCAGCTCTCCGGGACCGAGAAATTCACCCCTCCACTTT. Translated, it gives CASSSPGPRNSPLHF.

The rearrangement links TRBV25-1 to TRBJ2-1; unclear D gene. From germline, CDR1 is MGHDK and CDR2 SYGVNS. The CDR3 has 11 amino acids. V was clipped by 7 bases and J by 4 bases, with 5 bases between them. CDR3 in DNA: TGTGCCAGCAATCGATACAATGAGCAGTTCTTC. Translating gives CASNRYNEQFF. The full variable domain, with the rest looked up from reference TRBV25-1 and TRBJ2-1, is EADIYQTPRYLVIGTGKKITLECSQTMGHDKMYWYQQDPGMELHLIHYSYGVNSTEKGDLSSESTVSRIRTEHFPLTLESARPSHTSQYLCASNRYNEQFFGPGTRLTVL.

This chain links TRBV3-1 (or the pseudogene TRBV3-2) with TRBJ2-3; 7 positions agree with TRBD2. With 1 base clipped from V and 4 bases from J, the junction kept 11 bases outside the gene matches. The CDR3 consists of 17 residues. The germline CDR1 and CDR2 sequences are LGHDT and YNNKEL (reference sequence). The CDR3 coding sequence is TGTGCCAGCAGCCAAGGAGGACGAGGGAGGGCGGCAGATACGCAGTATTTT. It specifies CASSQGGRGRAADTQYF.

The rearrangement links TRBV11-2 to TRBJ2-7; possibly TRBD2 for D (6 bases). The CDR3 is 15 residues long. V lost 3 bases and J lost 0, with 12 bases in between. The germline V gene encodes CDR1 SGHAT and CDR2 FQNNGV. The chain's CDR3 is CASSLGWRGSYEQYF. The CDR3 DNA sequence: TGTGCCAGCAGCTTGGGGTGGCGGGGCTCCTACGAGCAGTACTTC.

CDR3 nucleotide sequence: TGTGCCAGCAGTGGGTACACCGGGGAGCTGTTTTTT. Encoded protein: CASSGYTGELFF. The V gene is TRBV28, the J gene TRBJ2-2; D is unresolved. This CDR3 has 12 amino acids. V was clipped by 5 bases and J by 3 bases, with 4 bases between them. The germline V gene has CDR1 MDHEN and CDR2 SYDVKM.

The gene calls are TRBV6-1 and TRBJ1-1, with unresolved D. The CDR3 spans 12 residues. Between the trimmed V and J ends, which lost 2 bases and 7 bases, there was a span of 8 bases. CDR1 and CDR2 (germline): MNHNS, SASEGT. The CDR3 sequence: CASSEIWDEAFF. The CDR3, as DNA: TGTGCCAGCAGTGAAATTTGGGATGAAGCTTTCTTT.

The chain recombines TRBV3-1 (or the pseudogene TRBV3-2) with TRBJ1-4; 9 bases agree with TRBD1. The CDR3 runs 16 residues. Germline V lookup: CDR1 LGHDT, CDR2 YNNKEL (reference sequence). V gave up 4 bases and J gave up 8 bases; unmatched junction bases: 11. Here the CDR3 reads CASSRATGGAVEKLFF. CDR3 nucleotide sequence: TGTGCCAGCAGCCGTGCGACAGGGGGTGCGGTGGAAAAACTGTTTTTT.

This clone was detected a few times. The V gene is TRBV5-1, the J gene TRBJ1-1, with D uncertain. Germline V CDR1 and CDR2: SGHRS, YFSETQ. The V end lost 0 bases, the J end lost 0 bases, and 15 bases lay between the germline ends. This CDR3 spans 17 amino acids. CDR3 nucleotide sequence: TGCGCCAGCAGCTTGGCTGCAGGACTGATTATGAACACTGAAGCTTTCTTT. Its translation is CASSLAAGLIMNTEAFF.

The chain links TRBV30 to TRBJ1-1; a weak D match, TRBD1 (5 bases). The CDR3 loop spans 14 amino acids. Trimming took off 3 bases at V and 5 bases at J, with 16 bases between the two ends. The germline gives CDR1 GTSNPN, CDR2 SVGIG (reference sequence). The CDR3 is CAWRWGDRGTEAFF. The CDR3 nucleotides read TGTGCCTGGAGGTGGGGGGACCGGGGAACTGAAGCTTTCTTT.

This chain joins TRBV3-1 (or the pseudogene TRBV3-2) and TRBJ2-7, with a tentative D call TRBD1 (6 bases). V was pared by 3 bases and J by 6 bases, with 12 bases between. Germline V gives CDR1 LGHDT, CDR2 YNNKEL (reference sequence). CDR3 size: 13 residues. The CDR3 here is CASSQNTGREQYF. As DNA, the CDR3 is TGTGCCAGCAGCCAGAATACAGGGCGCGAGCAGTACTTC.

The chain joins TRBV28 to TRBJ2-7, with 10 nucleotides matching TRBD2. After removal of 7 bases from V and 5 bases from J, the junction contained 8 bases not matched to a gene. Germline CDR1 and CDR2: MDHEN and SYDVKM. CDR3 length: 14 residues. The CDR3 loop reads CASIPLAGVNEQYF. The CDR3 region has the DNA TGTGCCAGCATTCCCCTAGCGGGAGTCAACGAGCAGTACTTC.

This chain connects TRBV14 to TRBJ1-5; 8 positions agree with TRBD1. CDR1 and CDR2 (germline): SGHDN, FVKESK. The CDR3 contains 13 residues. With 1 base clipped from V and 7 bases from J, the junction kept 0 bases outside the gene matches. CDR3 nucleotide sequence: TGTGCCAGCAGCCAAGCAGGGGGCCAGCCCCAGCATTTT. It is translated as CASSQAGGQPQHF.

The rearrangement links TRBV5-1 to TRBJ1-1, with 8 positions matching TRBD1. Germline values: CDR1 SGHRS, CDR2 YFSETQ. The CDR3 loop spans 14 amino acids. V lost 0 bases, J lost 5 bases, and 3 bases stayed unmatched. CDR3 loop: CASSLGTGRTEAFF. The CDR3 coding sequence is TGCGCCAGCAGCTTGGGGACAGGGAGGACTGAAGCTTTCTTT. The variable domain in full, with the rest retrieved from reference TRBV5-1 and TRBJ1-1, is KAGVTQTPRYLIKTRGQQVTLSCSPISGHRSVSWYQQTPGQGLQFLFEYFSETQRNKGNFPGRFSGRQFSNSRSEMNVSTLELGDSALYLCASSLGTGRTEAFFGQGTRLTVV.

J is TRBJ2-3 and V is TRBV11-2, with TRBD2 identical over 7 bases. Germline values: CDR1 SGHAT, CDR2 FQNNGV. CDR3 length: 15 residues. The V and J ends lost 5 bases and 0 bases, in that order; junction bases with no gene match: 5. The CDR3 here is CASSPRGVSTDTQYF. The CDR3 nucleotides are TGTGCCAGCAGCCCCCGGGGGGTTAGCACAGATACGCAGTATTTT.

This rearrangement joins TRBV27 to TRBJ1-6; D gene ambiguous. CDR3 length equals 14 residues. Trimming pared 4 bases from V and 4 bases from J, leaving 8 bases between. CDR1 is MNHEY, CDR2 SMNVEV, per germline (reference sequence). Here the CDR3 reads CASSSTGYNSPLHF. The CDR3 DNA is TGTGCCAGCAGTTCGACGGGGTATAATTCACCCCTCCACTTT.

Notes on this clone: At one end, the junction sequence differs from germline, possibly due to a read error. The chain uses TRBV6-1 and TRBJ2-5; 12 nucleotides match TRBD2. In germline, CDR1 is MNHNS, CDR2 SASEGT. CDR3 size: 14 residues. The CDR3 protein is CASTELAGGGTQYF. CDR3 nucleotides: TGTGCCAGCACTGAACTAGCGGGAGGAGGTACCCAGTACTTC.

The chain carries TRBV10-3 and TRBJ1-1; TRBD1 is a possible D gene (6 bases). The CDR3 has 14 residues. Germline CDR1 is ENHRY and CDR2 is SYGVKD. Trimming left V 3 bases short and J 11 bases short, with 19 bases between. The chain's CDR3 is CAISELGGGDPAFF. Here the CDR3 DNA reads TGTGCCATCAGTGAACTCGGGGGGGGCGATCCGGCTTTCTTT.

The chain links TRBV6-2 or TRBV6-3 to TRBJ2-1, with 11 bases that match TRBD2. CDR1 is MNHEY and CDR2 is SVGEGT in the germline V gene. This CDR3 is 16 amino acids long. V was pared by 6 bases and J by 2 bases, with 6 bases of the junction left unmatched. CDR3 sequence (DNA): TGTGCCAGCAGCTCCACTAGCGGGAGCACCTACAATGAGCAGTTCTTC. Protein product: CASSSTSGSTYNEQFF.

V is TRBV28 and J is TRBJ2-7; 8 bases align to TRBD1. Germline V gene data show CDR1 as MDHEN and CDR2 as SYDVKM. This CDR3 comprises 15 residues. J gave up 4 bases and V 4 bases, and 9 bases lay outside the gene matches. The CDR3 region has the DNA TGTGCCAGCAGTTCCGGAAACCGACAGGGGTACGAGCAGTACTTC. Encoded protein: CASSSGNRQGYEQYF.

J is TRBJ2-7 and V is TRBV5-5, with D possibly being TRBD2 (8 bases). V lost 7 bases, J lost 0 bases, and 29 bases lay in between. The CDR3 contains 19 residues. CDR1 and CDR2 from the germline V gene are SGHKS and YYEKEE (reference sequence). CDR3 in amino acids: CASARQGRNSGTSSYEQYF. CDR3 nucleotide sequence: TGTGCCAGCGCACGACAGGGTCGTAATAGCGGGACTAGCTCCTACGAGCAGTACTTC.

The rearrangement links TRBV19 to TRBJ1-6; TRBD1 matches at 12 bases. The CDR3 spans 15 residues. Germline assignment: CDR1 LNHDA and CDR2 SQIVND (reference sequence). J was trimmed by 9 bases and V by 5 bases; bases with no gene match: 5. CDR3 sequence (DNA): TGTGCCAGTAGTGGGACGGGACAGGGGGCTTCACCCCTCCACTTT. Translation: CASSGTGQGASPLHF.

The chain employs TRBV28 and TRBJ2-3; 11 nucleotides match TRBD2. J was trimmed by 8 bases and V by 5 bases; bases with no gene match: 12. This CDR3 contains 16 residues. Germline CDR1 and CDR2: MDHEN and SYDVKM. The CDR3 coding sequence is TGTGCCAGCAGTCCCAGTAGCGGGAGGGCGGGGGGTACGCAGTATTTT. Protein product: CASSPSSGRAGGTQYF. Variable domain in full (rest from reference TRBV28 and TRBJ2-3): DVKVTQSSRYLVKRTGEKVFLECVQDMDHENMFWYRQDPGLGLRLIYFSYDVKMKEKGDIPEGYSVSREKKERFSLILESASTNQTSMYLCASSPSSGRAGGTQYFGPGTRLTVL.

This sequence joins TRBV14 and TRBJ1-3, with no clear D. The V and J ends lost 0 bases and 5 bases respectively, with 5 bases between them. This CDR3 comprises 13 residues. CDR1 is SGHDN and CDR2 is FVKESK in the germline V gene. The CDR3 nucleotides are TGTGCCAGCAGCCAAGACCGCCGAAACACCATATATTTT. The encoded protein is CASSQDRRNTIYF.

V gene TRBV6-5 combines with J gene TRBJ2-7, with TRBD1 matching over 9 bases. Germline V gives CDR1 MNHEY, CDR2 SVGAGI. The CDR3 has 15 amino acids. J was trimmed by 5 bases and V by 3 bases; bases with no gene match: 8. Here the CDR3 reads CASSYTGGRVDEQYF. CDR3 nucleotide sequence: TGTGCCAGCAGTTATACAGGGGGCAGAGTCGACGAGCAGTACTTC.

This clone was seen just once. The CDR3 DNA reads TGTGCCAGCAGTTCGACAGGTAAACGGGGTCAGCCCCAGCATTTT. It specifies CASSSTGKRGQPQHF. The gene calls are TRBV28 and TRBJ1-5, with a possible D match to TRBD1 (6 bases). Germline assignment: CDR1 MDHEN and CDR2 SYDVKM. The ends were cut back, 4 bases at V and 6 bases at J, with 16 bases in the middle. The CDR3 runs to 15 residues.

The chain carries TRBV7-9 and TRBJ1-2; 8 nucleotides align to TRBD1. The germline V gene encodes CDR1 SEHNR and CDR2 FQNEAQ (reference sequence). The V segment lost 7 bases and the J segment 7 bases; nucleotides outside the gene matches: 17. The CDR3 covers 16 residues. CDR3 in amino acids: CASNLETTGTGIGYTF. The CDR3 DNA reads TGTGCCAGCAACCTAGAGACGACAGGGACAGGAATTGGCTACACCTTC.

The CDR3 region is CASWWGPGNTIYF. The CDR3 DNA sequence: TGTGCCAGCTGGTGGGGGCCTGGAAACACCATATATTTT. The V call is TRBV2, the J call TRBJ1-3, with D maybe TRBD1 (6 bases). The germline V and J ends were trimmed by 8 bases and 2 bases, with 10 bases remaining between them. The germline V gene has CDR1 SNHLY and CDR2 FYNNEI. CDR3 length: 13 amino acids.